These 13 T cell receptor beta chains were all obtained from the same sample, sequenced in a study of beta chain features in type 1 diabetes. Sequencing targeted expressed TCRB transcripts, as all isolated RNA had been reverse transcribed. Libraries were prepared by immunoSEQ multiplex PCR; TCRdb keeps only in-frame clonotypes and omits some of them. The sample lists under 350,000 clones; 13% to 15% were seen once. Whole-study results and caveats: Patients with Type 1 diabetes showed moderately but significantly shorter TCRB CDR3s in all four CD4+ subsets.

Their cognate antigens are unknown. Sequencing was carried out using naive CD4+ T cells from blood. The origin of the receptors is a young man with type 1 diabetes.

The rearrangement uses TRBV6-6 and TRBJ1-4; 7 bases align to TRBD1. V lost 5 bases to trimming and J lost 7 bases; unmatched junction nucleotides: 4. CDR3 size: 13 residues. The germline V gene has CDR1 MNHNY and CDR2 SVGAGI (reference sequence). The CDR3 spells CASSLGQAEKLFF. CDR3 nucleotide sequence: TGTGCCAGCAGTCTAGGACAGGCTGAAAAACTGTTTTTT.

This clone occurred once. This chain links TRBV9 with TRBJ2-3; TRBD2 aligns across 7 bases. V was clipped by 4 bases and J by 0 bases; unmatched bases: 8. CDR1 and CDR2 (germline): SGDLS, YYNGEE. The CDR3 totals 16 residues. CDR3 amino acids: CASSPQRGLSTDTQYF. DNA of the CDR3: TGTGCCAGCAGCCCTCAGCGGGGCCTAAGCACAGATACGCAGTATTTT. Full variable domain (rest looked up from reference TRBV9 and TRBJ2-3): DSGVTQTPKHLITATGQRVTLRCSPRSGDLSVYWYQQSLDQGLQFLIQYYNGEERAKGNILERFSAQQFPDLHSELNLSSLELGDSALYFCASSPQRGLSTDTQYFGPGTRLTVL.

This clone was observed a few times. The CDR3 bases are TGTGCCAGCTGCCGGGACAGAGCGACTGAAGCTTTCTTT. Translating it yields CASCRDRATEAFF. This chain uses TRBV2 with TRBJ1-1; 7 bases agree with TRBD1. Looked up from germline, CDR1 is SNHLY and CDR2 is FYNNEI. Germline trimming cut 8 bases from V and 5 bases from J; bases unmatched to any gene: 8. This CDR3 comprises 13 residues.

This clone was seen a few times. The genes are TRBV5-1 and TRBJ2-4, with 9 positions matching TRBD1. Per germline, CDR1 SGHRS and CDR2 YFSETQ. V shed 4 bases and J 6 bases; nucleotides not matched to a gene: 2. This CDR3 comprises 13 residues. The CDR3 bases are TGCGCCAGCAGCCAGGACAGGGGAAACATTCAGTACTTC. This encodes CASSQDRGNIQYF.

V is TRBV4-2 and J is TRBJ2-7; TRBD2 might be the D (5 bases). The CDR3 sequence is 16 residues long. Trimming removed 3 bases from V and 1 base from J, with 16 bases in between. The germline gives CDR1 LGHNA, CDR2 YNFKEQ. The CDR3, as DNA: TGTGCCAGCAGCCAGGCGTGGACTGTAGAGTCCTACGAGCAGTACTTC. Protein: CASSQAWTVESYEQYF.

Only a few counts were recorded for this clone. The gene calls are TRBV28 and TRBJ1-4; no firm D call. This CDR3 comprises 16 residues. Germline V gives CDR1 MDHEN, CDR2 SYDVKM. V gave up 3 bases and J gave up 0 bases, with 11 bases separating them. The CDR3 loop is CASSLFGSSTNEKLFF. DNA for the CDR3: TGTGCCAGCAGTTTGTTTGGGAGTTCAACTAATGAAAAACTGTTTTTT.

V usage is TRBV7-8 and J usage is TRBJ2-2; a possible D gene is TRBD1 (6 bases). The CDR3 contains 15 residues. V lost 4 bases to trimming and J lost 7 bases, with 16 bases between them. CDR1 is SGHVS and CDR2 is FQNEAQ in the germline V gene. The DNA for the CDR3 is TGTGCCAGCAGCTACCGAAGGGGGTTGAGCGGGGAGCTGTTTTTT. Translated, it gives CASSYRRGLSGELFF.

This clone was counted only a few times. The chain couples TRBV5-1 to TRBJ2-7; D gene ambiguous. The length of the CDR3 is 15 residues. V shed 0 bases and J shed 2 bases, with 12 bases lying between them. Germline values: CDR1 SGHRS, CDR2 YFSETQ. Here the CDR3 reads CASSLGAHPTYEQYF. CDR3 DNA: TGCGCCAGCAGCTTGGGTGCGCATCCGACCTACGAGCAGTACTTC.

The rearrangement joins TRBV5-4 to TRBJ2-1; D perhaps matches TRBD1 (6 bases). Germline CDR1 reads SGHNT; CDR2 reads YYREEE (reference sequence). There are 16 residues in the CDR3. The ends were cut back, 2 bases at V and 8 bases at J, with 20 bases in the middle. This CDR3 reads CASSFPTGRFVDEQFF. CDR3 DNA sequence: TGTGCCAGCAGCTTTCCTACAGGGCGGTTCGTCGATGAGCAGTTCTTC.

This chain joins TRBV7-2 and TRBJ2-3; 9 nucleotides line up with TRBD2. Germline assignment: CDR1 SGHTA and CDR2 FQGNSA. The trim removed 5 bases at V and 1 base at J, leaving 4 bases unmatched. This CDR3 is 15 amino acids long. CDR3 nucleotide sequence: TGTGCCAGCAGCGTTAGCGGGAGTGGCACAGATACGCAGTATTTT. It encodes CASSVSGSGTDTQYF.

The gene calls are TRBV9 and TRBJ1-2, with 7 nucleotides matching TRBD1. Germline V CDR1 and CDR2: SGDLS, YYNGEE. This CDR3 contains 15 residues. V was pared by 0 bases and J by 8 bases, with 10 bases of the junction left unmatched. CDR3 sequence: CASSVGVTGEYGYTF. DNA for the CDR3: TGTGCCAGCAGCGTAGGAGTCACAGGGGAGTACGGCTACACCTTC.

Only a few counts were recorded for this clone. This chain uses TRBV30 with TRBJ2-7; 7 bases line up with TRBD1. V shed 5 bases and J 2 bases; nucleotides not matched to a gene: 3. The CDR3 is 12 residues long. CDR1 and CDR2 from the germline V gene are GTSNPN and SVGIG (reference sequence). This CDR3 reads CAWEDRTYEQYF. The DNA for the CDR3 is TGTGCCTGGGAGGACAGGACCTACGAGCAGTACTTC.

This clone has just a few counts. The chain couples TRBV7-9 to TRBJ2-5; the match to TRBD2 covers 7 bases. The V gene end was trimmed by 5 bases and the J gene end by 1 base; junction bases not matched to a gene: 7. CDR1 and CDR2 from the germline V gene are SEHNR and FQNEAQ (reference sequence). The CDR3 sequence is 15 residues long. The DNA for the CDR3 is TGTGCCAGCAGCCCCCCGGGGGGAGGCCAAGAGACCCAGTACTTC. As protein: CASSPPGGGQETQYF.